The clone carrying this TCR beta chain was recorded only once. Original data processing: Amplification of reference gene primers provided the estimated nucleated cell counts. Only in-frame clones appear in the TCRdb table, and some are missing; sequencing was by immunoSEQ multiplex PCR. V and J calls plus clone size are reproduced from that table; the DNA served to infer D and trimming. The sample includes around 180,000 clones, roughly 88% of them seen just once. This CDR3 is 15 amino acids long. With 2 bases clipped from V and 3 bases from J, the junction kept 5 bases outside the gene matches. Germline assignment: CDR1 MNHNS and CDR2 SASEGT. This entry comes from a study of blood T cell repertoires in COVID-19.

The rearrangement links TRBV6-1 to TRBJ2-7, with 9 bases fitting TRBD1. The sequence was collected from a woman aged 30 to 39 with acute or convalescent COVID-19. The specimen sequenced was peripheral blood. The CDR3 loop is CASSESTGGDYEQYF. CDR3 sequence (DNA): TGTGCCAGCAGTGAATCGACAGGGGGAGACTACGAGCAGTACTTC.